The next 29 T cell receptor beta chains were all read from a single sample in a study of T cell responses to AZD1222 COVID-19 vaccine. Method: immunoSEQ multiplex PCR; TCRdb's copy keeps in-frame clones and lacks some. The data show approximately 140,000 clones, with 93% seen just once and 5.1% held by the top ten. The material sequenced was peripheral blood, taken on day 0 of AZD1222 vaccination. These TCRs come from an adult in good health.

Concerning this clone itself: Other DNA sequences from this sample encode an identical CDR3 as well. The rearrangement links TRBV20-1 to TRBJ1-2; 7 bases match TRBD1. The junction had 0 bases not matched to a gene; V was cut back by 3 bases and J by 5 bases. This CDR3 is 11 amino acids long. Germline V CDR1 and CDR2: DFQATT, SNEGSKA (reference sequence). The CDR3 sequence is CSARTGYGYTF. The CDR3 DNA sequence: TGCAGTGCTAGGACAGGGTATGGCTACACCTTC.

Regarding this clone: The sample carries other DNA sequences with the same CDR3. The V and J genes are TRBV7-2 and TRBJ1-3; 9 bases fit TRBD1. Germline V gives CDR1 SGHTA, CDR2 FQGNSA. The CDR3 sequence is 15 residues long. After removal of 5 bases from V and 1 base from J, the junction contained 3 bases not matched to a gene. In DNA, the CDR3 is TGTGCCAGCAGCGAGACAGGGGGATCTGGAAACACCATATATTTT. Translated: CASSETGGSGNTIYF.

For the CDR3, the DNA is TGTGCCAGCAGCCAGGGACGGAGCAATCAGCCCCAGCATTTT. As protein: CASSQGRSNQPQHF. The rearrangement uses TRBV7-2 and TRBJ1-5, with D perhaps TRBD1 (5 bases). Per germline, CDR1 SGHTA and CDR2 FQGNSA. Trimming pared 5 bases from V and 1 base from J, leaving 9 bases between. The CDR3 extends over 14 amino acids.

The CDR3 region is CASSQTRPGAGGQPQHF. The DNA of the CDR3 is TGCGCCAGCAGCCAAACCCGCCCGGGGGCCGGGGGACAGCCCCAGCATTTT. The V gene is TRBV4-3, the J gene TRBJ1-5, with D possibly being TRBD1 (6 bases). V was pared by 2 bases and J by 7 bases, with 21 bases between. CDR1 and CDR2 (germline): LGHNA, YSLEER. This CDR3 contains 17 residues.

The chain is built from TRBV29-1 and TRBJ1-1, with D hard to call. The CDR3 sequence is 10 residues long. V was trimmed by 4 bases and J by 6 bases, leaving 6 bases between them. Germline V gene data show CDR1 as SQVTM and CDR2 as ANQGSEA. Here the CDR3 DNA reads TGCAGCGTTGCGCTGCCTGAAGCTTTCTTT. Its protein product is CSVALPEAFF.

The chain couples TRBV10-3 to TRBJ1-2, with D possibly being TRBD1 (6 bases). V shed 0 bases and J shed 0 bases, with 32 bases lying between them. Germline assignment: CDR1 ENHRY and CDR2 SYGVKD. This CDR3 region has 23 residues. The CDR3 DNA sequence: TGTGCCATCAGTGAGTCTAATCCTTCCAGGGGAAGCTTAATCGCCAATACTAACTATGGCTACACCTTC. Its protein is CAISESNPSRGSLIANTNYGYTF.

Here the CDR3 DNA reads TGTGCCAGCAGCTTAGTTCCAGGGTCACAGTACTTC. Its translation is CASSLVPGSQYF. This sequence joins TRBV7-2 and TRBJ2-4; D may be TRBD1 (5 bases). V was pared by 1 base and J by 13 bases, with 11 bases between. Germline V CDR1 and CDR2: SGHTA, FQGNSA. The CDR3 is made up of 12 amino acids. Drawing the rest from reference TRBV7-2 and TRBJ2-4, the complete variable domain is GAGVSQSPSNKVTEKGKDVELRCDPISGHTALYWYRQSLGQGLEFLIYFQGNSAPDKSGLPSDRFSAERTGGSVSTLTIQRTQQEDSAVYLCASSLVPGSQYFGAGTRLSVL.

The CDR3 bases are TGTGCCAGCAGCTTAGATGTGGGGGGCGCTTCGGGGCAGCCCCAGCATTTT. Encoded protein: CASSLDVGGASGQPQHF. The chain recombines TRBV7-9 with TRBJ1-5; possibly TRBD1 for D (6 bases). This CDR3 is 17 amino acids long. V shed 1 base and J shed 7 bases, with 20 bases lying between them. The germline CDR1 and CDR2 sequences are SEHNR and FQNEAQ (reference sequence).

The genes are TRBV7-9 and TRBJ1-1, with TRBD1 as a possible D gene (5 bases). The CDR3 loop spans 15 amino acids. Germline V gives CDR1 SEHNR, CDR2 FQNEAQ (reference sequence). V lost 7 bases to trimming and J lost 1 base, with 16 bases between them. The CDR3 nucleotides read TGTGCCAGCACCCCTGAGCGGGGCCCGAACACTGAAGCTTTCTTT. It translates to CASTPERGPNTEAFF. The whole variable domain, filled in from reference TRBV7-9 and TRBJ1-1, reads DTGVSQNPRHKITKRGQNVTFRCDPISEHNRLYWYRQTLGQGPEFLTYFQNEAQLEKSRLLSDRFSAERPKGSFSTLEIQRTEQGDSAMYLCASTPERGPNTEAFFGQGTRLTVV.

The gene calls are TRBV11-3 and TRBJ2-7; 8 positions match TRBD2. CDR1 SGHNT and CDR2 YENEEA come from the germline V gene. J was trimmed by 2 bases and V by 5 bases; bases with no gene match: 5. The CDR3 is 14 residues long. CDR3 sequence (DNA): TGTGCCAGCAGCCCGTCTAGCGGGCCCTACGAGCAGTACTTC. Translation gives CASSPSSGPYEQYF.

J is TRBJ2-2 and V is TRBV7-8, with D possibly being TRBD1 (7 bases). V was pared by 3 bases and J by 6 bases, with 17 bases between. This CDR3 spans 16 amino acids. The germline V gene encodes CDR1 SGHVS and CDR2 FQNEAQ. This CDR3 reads CASSFDRQGGAGELFF. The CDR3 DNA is TGTGCCAGCAGCTTCGACCGACAGGGAGGTGCCGGGGAGCTGTTTTTT.

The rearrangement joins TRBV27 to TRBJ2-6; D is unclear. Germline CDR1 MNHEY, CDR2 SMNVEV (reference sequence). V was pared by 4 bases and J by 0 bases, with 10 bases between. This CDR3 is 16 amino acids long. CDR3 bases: TGTGCCAGCAGTTCTAGGCGGATCTCTGGGGCCAACGTCCTGACTTTC. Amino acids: CASSSRRISGANVLTF.

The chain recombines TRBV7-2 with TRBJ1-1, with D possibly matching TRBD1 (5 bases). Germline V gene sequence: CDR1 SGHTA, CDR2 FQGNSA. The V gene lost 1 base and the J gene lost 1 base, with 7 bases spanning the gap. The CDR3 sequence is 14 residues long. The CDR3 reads CASSLGQTNTEAFF. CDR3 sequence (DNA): TGTGCCAGCAGCTTAGGACAGACGAACACTGAAGCTTTCTTT.

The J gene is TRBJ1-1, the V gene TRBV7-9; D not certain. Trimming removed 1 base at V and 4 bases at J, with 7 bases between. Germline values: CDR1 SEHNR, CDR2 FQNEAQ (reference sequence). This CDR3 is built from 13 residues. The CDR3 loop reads CASSLEAVTEAFF. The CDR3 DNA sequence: TGTGCCAGCAGCTTAGAGGCAGTCACTGAAGCTTTCTTT.

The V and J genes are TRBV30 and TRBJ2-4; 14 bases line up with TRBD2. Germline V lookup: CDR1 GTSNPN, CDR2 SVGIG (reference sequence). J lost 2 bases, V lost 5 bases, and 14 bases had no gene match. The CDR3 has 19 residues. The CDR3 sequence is CAWDGTSGSGGSTKNIQYF. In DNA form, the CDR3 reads TGTGCCTGGGACGGGACTAGCGGGAGCGGGGGGTCGACCAAAAACATTCAGTACTTC.

The CDR3 sequence: CASSERAGLGNEQFF. CDR3 nucleotide sequence: TGCGCCAGCAGTGAGAGAGCGGGACTGGGTAATGAGCAGTTCTTC. V is TRBV5-1 and J is TRBJ2-1, with 7 nucleotides matching TRBD2. CDR3 length equals 15 residues. V lost 5 bases and J lost 7; bases outside the gene matches: 12. Germline lookup yields CDR1 SGHRS and CDR2 YFSETQ.

CDR3 coding DNA: TGTGCCAGCAGTCCGGGAGAGGGGATTAACTGGGCCAACGTCCTGACTTTC. It is translated as CASSPGEGINWANVLTF. The rearrangement joins TRBV6-6 to TRBJ2-6, with D possibly TRBD2 on 6 matching bases. V dropped 5 bases and J dropped 5 bases, with 19 bases sitting between them. The CDR3 totals 17 residues. The germline CDR1 and CDR2 sequences are MNHNY and SVGAGI (reference sequence).

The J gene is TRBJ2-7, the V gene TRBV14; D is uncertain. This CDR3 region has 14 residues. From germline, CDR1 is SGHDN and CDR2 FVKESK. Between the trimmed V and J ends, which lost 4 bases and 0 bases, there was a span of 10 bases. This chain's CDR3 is CASSPETYSYEQYF. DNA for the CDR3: TGTGCCAGCAGCCCAGAGACCTACTCCTACGAGCAGTACTTC.

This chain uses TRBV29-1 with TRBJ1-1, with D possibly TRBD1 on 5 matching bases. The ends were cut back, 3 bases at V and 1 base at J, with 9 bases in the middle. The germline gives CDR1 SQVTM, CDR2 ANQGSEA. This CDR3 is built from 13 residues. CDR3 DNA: TGCAGCGTTGACGCAGGGACGAACACTGAAGCTTTCTTT. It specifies CSVDAGTNTEAFF. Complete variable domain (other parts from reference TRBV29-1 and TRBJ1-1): SAVISQKPSRDICQRGTSLTIQCQVDSQVTMMFWYRQQPGQSLTLIATANQGSEATYESGFVIDKFPISRPNLTFSTLTVSNMSPEDSSIYLCSVDAGTNTEAFFGQGTRLTVV.

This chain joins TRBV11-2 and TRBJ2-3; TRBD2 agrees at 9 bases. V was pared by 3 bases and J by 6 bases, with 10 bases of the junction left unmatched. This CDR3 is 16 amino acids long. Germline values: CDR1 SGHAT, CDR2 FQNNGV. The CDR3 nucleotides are TGTGCCAGCAGCTTTATTCTGCGGGGGGGTGTCGATACGCAGTATTTT. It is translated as CASSFILRGGVDTQYF.

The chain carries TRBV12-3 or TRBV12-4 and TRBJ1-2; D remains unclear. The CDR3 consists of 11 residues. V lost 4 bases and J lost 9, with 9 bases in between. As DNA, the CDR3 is TGTGCCAGCAGTTCAATTTATAGCTACACCTTC. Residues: CASSSIYSYTF.

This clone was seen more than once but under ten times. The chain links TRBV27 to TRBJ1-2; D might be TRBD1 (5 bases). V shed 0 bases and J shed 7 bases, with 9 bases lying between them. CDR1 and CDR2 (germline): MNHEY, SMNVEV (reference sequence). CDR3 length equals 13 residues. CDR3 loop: CASSLSRGGGYTF. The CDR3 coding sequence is TGTGCCAGCAGTTTATCAAGGGGAGGTGGCTACACCTTC.

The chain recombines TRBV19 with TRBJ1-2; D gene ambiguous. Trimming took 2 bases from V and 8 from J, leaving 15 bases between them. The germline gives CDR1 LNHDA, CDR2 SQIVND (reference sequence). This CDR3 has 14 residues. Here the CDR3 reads CASSIRAGEEGYTF. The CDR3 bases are TGTGCCAGTAGTATAAGGGCGGGTGAGGAAGGCTACACCTTC.

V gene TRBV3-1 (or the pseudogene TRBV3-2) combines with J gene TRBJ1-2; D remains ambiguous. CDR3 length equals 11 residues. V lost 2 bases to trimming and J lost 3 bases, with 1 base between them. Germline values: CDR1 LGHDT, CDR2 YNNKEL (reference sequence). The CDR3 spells CASSQHYGYTF. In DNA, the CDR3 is TGTGCCAGCAGCCAACACTATGGCTACACCTTC.

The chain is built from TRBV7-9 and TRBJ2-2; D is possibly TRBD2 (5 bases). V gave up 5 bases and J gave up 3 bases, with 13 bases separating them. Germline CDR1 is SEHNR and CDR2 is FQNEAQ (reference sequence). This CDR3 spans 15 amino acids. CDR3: CASSGRGRDTGELFF. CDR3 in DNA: TGTGCCAGCAGCGGCCGTGGGAGAGACACCGGGGAGCTGTTTTTT.

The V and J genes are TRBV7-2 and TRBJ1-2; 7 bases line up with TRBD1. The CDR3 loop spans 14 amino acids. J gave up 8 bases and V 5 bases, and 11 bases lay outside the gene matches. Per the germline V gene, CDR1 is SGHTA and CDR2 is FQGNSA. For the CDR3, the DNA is TGTGCCAGCAGCCCGGACAGGAACGTACAGGGCTACACCTTC. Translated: CASSPDRNVQGYTF.

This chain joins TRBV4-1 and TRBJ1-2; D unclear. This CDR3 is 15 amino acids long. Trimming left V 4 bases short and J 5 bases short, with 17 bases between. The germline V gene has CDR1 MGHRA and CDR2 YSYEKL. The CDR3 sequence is CASSLEALVLYGYTF. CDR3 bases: TGCGCCAGCAGCCTAGAGGCCCTAGTGCTATATGGCTACACCTTC.

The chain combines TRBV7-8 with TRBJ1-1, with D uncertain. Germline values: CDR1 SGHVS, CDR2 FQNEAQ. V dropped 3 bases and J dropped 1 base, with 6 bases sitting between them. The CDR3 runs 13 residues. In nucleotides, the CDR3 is TGTGCCAGCAGCTTTTCAGGGAACACTGAAGCTTTCTTT. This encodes CASSFSGNTEAFF.

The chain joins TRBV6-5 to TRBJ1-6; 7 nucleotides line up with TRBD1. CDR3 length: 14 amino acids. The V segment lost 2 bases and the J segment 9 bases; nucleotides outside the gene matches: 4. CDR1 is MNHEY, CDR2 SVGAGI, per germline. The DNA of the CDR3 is TGTGCCAGCAGTTACCAGGGACAGAGTTCACCCCTCCACTTT. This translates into CASSYQGQSSPLHF.